This section outlines one T cell receptor (beta chain) sequence together with its context. The entry originates in a study of PD-L1 blockade in urothelial cancer. Study-level information: About 90% of the roughly 30 patients were men with bladder-origin urothelial cancer. At 3 weeks (second dose) and 6 weeks after starting treatment, blood was analyzed.

This CDR3 has 15 residues. CDR1 and CDR2 (germline): LGHNT, FRNRAP. Trimming shortened V by 0 bases and J by 6 bases, and 12 bases separated the two germline ends. Measured with immunoSEQ multiplex PCR; TCRdb has only the in-frame clones, and not every one. Of tens of thousands of clones in the sample, around 87% were seen once. The sample's time point: pretreatment peripheral blood. Enrolled patients showed locally advanced or metastatic urothelial carcinoma. The chain employs TRBV12-5 and TRBJ2-1; D may be TRBD2 (7 bases). The specimen comprised PBMCs, sampled around atezolizumab (anti-PD-L1) treatment. The TCR comes from a man aged 60 to 75 with urothelial cancer. DNA for the CDR3: TGTGCTAGTGGTTTGGTAGGGGGAGGGGTCAATGAGCAGTTCTTC. Translated: CASGLVGGGVNEQFF.